This TCR beta chain was obtained from a study of T cells in localized non-small cell lung cancer. Study results and limitations: A median of around 60 clones ranked among the top 100 in tumor appeared in adjacent lung. Maximal T cell clonality occurred in uninvolved adjacent lung, with tumor ranking below it. Because researchers sequenced only one region of the tumor, heterogeneity is still possible. Longer overall survival was seen with higher T cell density measured in blood.

As for this clone: The antigen is unknown.

TCRdb's copy holds only in-frame clones and misses some; the assay was immunoSEQ multiplex PCR. The sample holds 100,000 to 150,000 clones, around 89% seen once. This CDR3 is 15 amino acids long. J lost 0 bases, V lost 5 bases, and 7 bases had no gene match. The V gene's germline CDR1 is SGHVS and CDR2 FQNEAQ. The sample in question was peripheral blood, obtained before any cancer treatment. V and J are TRBV7-8 and TRBJ2-7; 7 nucleotides match TRBD1. This TCR derives from a female donor at least 60 years old with stage I lung adenocarcinoma. CDR3 in DNA: TGTGCCAGCAGCCCTCGGACAGGTTACTCCTACGAGCAGTACTTC. Its protein is CASSPRTGYSYEQYF.